Here is one T cell receptor beta chain with its context. Deletions cut 5 bases from V and 6 bases from J, with 8 bases between. Germline CDR1 and CDR2: MDHEN and SYDVKM. The CDR3 is made up of 11 amino acids. This sample is part of a study of CD8 T cells in Susac syndrome. Study context: At the time of blood draw, patients with Susac syndrome were therapy-naive, receiving corticosteroids, or receiving intravenous immunoglobulin alone.

The sequenced target, TCR beta, came from blood CD8+ and CD4+ T cells. Both CD4+ and CD8+ T cells were negatively isolated, and TEMRA cells underwent FACS enrichment. An amount of RNA that ranged from about 0.45 to 1 ug was reverse transcribed with random hexamers. Amplification of the TCR beta CDR3 was carried out by immunoSEQ multiplex PCR, which spanned a total of 54 Vbeta and 13 Jbeta segments. TCRdb analysed the immunoSEQ multiplex PCR reads with MiXCR anew, one entry per CDR3 protein. Of about 240,000 distinct CDR3 sequences listed, almost 97% are singletons. This TCR was sampled from a human donor with Susac syndrome. The sample was CD4+ T cells from PBMCs. The J gene is TRBJ2-7, the V gene TRBV28; D unclear. CDR3: CASSPRVEQYF. In nucleotides, the CDR3 is TGTGCCAGCAGTCCTAGGGTCGAGCAGTACTTC.